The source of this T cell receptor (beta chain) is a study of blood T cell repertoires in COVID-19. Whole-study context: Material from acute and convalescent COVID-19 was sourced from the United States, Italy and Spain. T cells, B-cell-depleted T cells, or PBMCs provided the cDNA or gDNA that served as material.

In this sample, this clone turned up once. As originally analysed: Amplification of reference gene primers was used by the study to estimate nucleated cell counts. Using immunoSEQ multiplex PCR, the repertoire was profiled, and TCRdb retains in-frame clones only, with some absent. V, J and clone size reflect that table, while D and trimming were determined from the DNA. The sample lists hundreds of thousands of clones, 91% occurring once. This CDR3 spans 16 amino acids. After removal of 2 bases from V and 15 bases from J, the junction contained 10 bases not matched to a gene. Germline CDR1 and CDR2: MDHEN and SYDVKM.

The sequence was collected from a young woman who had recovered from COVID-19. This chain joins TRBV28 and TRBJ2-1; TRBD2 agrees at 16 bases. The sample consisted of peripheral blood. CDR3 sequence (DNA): TGTGCCAGCAGTTTAGGCGGGACTAGCGGGAGGGCCCTCCTGTTCTTC. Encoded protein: CASSLGGTSGRALLFF.